Listed here are 14 T cell receptor beta chains from one sample, sequenced in a study of cytomegalovirus exposure and HLA in healthy donors. PCR used 60 Vbeta primers and 13 Jbeta primers. TCRdb's table, derived via immunoSEQ multiplex PCR, lists solely in-frame clones and lacks some. The repertoire has under 200,000 clones, roughly 80% of them found once; the top ten carry 2% to 3%. Sequences were obtained from PBMCs. The receptors originated from a woman aged 50 to 65 in good health and CMV-seropositive.

The V gene is TRBV30, the J gene TRBJ2-1; perhaps TRBD2 as D (7 bases). V was pared by 3 bases and J by 6 bases, with 18 bases between. The CDR3 has 15 residues. CDR1 is GTSNPN, CDR2 SVGIG, per germline (reference sequence). The CDR3 here is CAWRGGVRGGNEQFF. CDR3 in DNA: TGTGCCTGGAGGGGAGGGGTGAGAGGGGGCAATGAGCAGTTCTTC.

V is TRBV5-6 and J is TRBJ2-1; 7 bases fit TRBD2. V gave up 4 bases and J gave up 5 bases; unmatched junction bases: 12. The germline V gene has CDR1 SGHDT and CDR2 YYEEEE. The length of the CDR3 is 16 residues. The CDR3 spells CASSPEPQRGNNEQFF. The DNA for the CDR3 is TGTGCCAGCAGCCCGGAACCCCAGCGGGGTAACAATGAGCAGTTCTTC.

The genes are TRBV7-6 and TRBJ2-7; TRBD1 matches at 7 bases. CDR1 SGHVS and CDR2 FNYEAQ come from the germline V gene. The CDR3 totals 16 residues. With V trimmed by 5 bases and J by 1 base, 11 bases remained unmatched. DNA for the CDR3: TGTGCCAGCAGCCAGGGACCCAGGACAGGATCCTACGAGCAGTACTTC. Translation: CASSQGPRTGSYEQYF.

The J gene is TRBJ1-5, the V gene TRBV19, with D possibly matching TRBD1 (5 bases). Deletions cut 3 bases from V and 8 bases from J, with 14 bases between. The CDR3 is 14 residues long. Germline assignment: CDR1 LNHDA and CDR2 SQIVND (reference sequence). The CDR3 DNA is TGTGCCAGTAGTATTGTGACGGGGGATGAGCCCCAGCATTTT. Encoded protein: CASSIVTGDEPQHF.

The rearrangement joins TRBV30 to TRBJ1-2; D unresolved. This CDR3 has 13 residues. Between the trimmed V and J ends, which lost 7 bases and 4 bases, there was a span of 16 bases. Germline CDR1 reads GTSNPN; CDR2 reads SVGIG (reference sequence). CDR3 in DNA: TGTGCCTCACCCCCTGCAGGAACCTATGGCTACACCTTC. It specifies CASPPAGTYGYTF.

This clone was detected only once. The genes are TRBV28 and TRBJ1-6; 8 nucleotides match TRBD1. J lost 3 bases, V lost 6 bases, and 7 bases had no gene match. CDR3 length: 16 residues. Germline V gene sequence: CDR1 MDHEN, CDR2 SYDVKM. In DNA form, the CDR3 reads TGTGCCAGCAGGACAGGGGCGACTTTCTATAATTCACCCCTCCACTTT. It translates to CASRTGATFYNSPLHF.

The rearrangement joins TRBV19 to TRBJ2-3, with TRBD1 identical over 11 bases. Germline V gives CDR1 LNHDA, CDR2 SQIVND (reference sequence). This CDR3 has 16 residues. With 5 bases clipped from V and 3 bases from J, the junction kept 7 bases outside the gene matches. CDR3 in amino acids: CASSERDRGGTDTQYF. Here the CDR3 DNA reads TGTGCCAGTAGTGAACGGGACAGGGGGGGAACAGATACGCAGTATTTT. Full variable domain (remainder filled in from reference TRBV19 and TRBJ2-3): DGGITQSPKYLFRKEGQNVTLSCEQNLNHDAMYWYRQDPGQGLRLIYYSQIVNDFQKGDIAEGYSVSREKKESFPLTVTSAQKNPTAFYLCASSERDRGGTDTQYFGPGTRLTVL.

V is TRBV5-1 and J is TRBJ2-1; 11 bases are shared with TRBD2. CDR1 and CDR2 from the germline V gene are SGHRS and YFSETQ. This CDR3 comprises 15 residues. J gave up 4 bases and V 4 bases, and 4 bases lay outside the gene matches. CDR3 nucleotide sequence: TGCGCCAGCAGCGCATCTAGCGGGGGGTACAATGAGCAGTTCTTC. It yields the protein CASSASSGGYNEQFF.

The genes are TRBV4-1 and TRBJ1-5; TRBD1 matches at 9 bases. The CDR3 is made up of 17 amino acids. Germline CDR1 MGHRA, CDR2 YSYEKL. V lost 0 bases, J lost 7 bases, and 10 bases stayed unmatched. The chain's CDR3 is CASSQDWTGDVGQPQHF. The CDR3 DNA follows: TGCGCCAGCAGCCAAGATTGGACAGGGGACGTGGGACAGCCCCAGCATTTT.

In this sample, this clone turned up once. The gene calls are TRBV6-6 and TRBJ1-1; D may be TRBD1 (5 bases). The CDR3 is made up of 13 amino acids. V lost 6 bases and J lost 0, with 8 bases in between. The V gene's germline CDR1 is MNHNY and CDR2 SVGAGI (reference sequence). Written as DNA, the CDR3 is TGTGCCAGCAGGGACACCTTGAACACTGAAGCTTTCTTT. Protein product: CASRDTLNTEAFF.

V is TRBV5-1 and J is TRBJ1-6; no definite D call. Germline lookup yields CDR1 SGHRS and CDR2 YFSETQ. The CDR3 has 14 residues. Trimming took off 3 bases at V and 7 bases at J, with 11 bases between the two ends. In DNA form, the CDR3 reads TGCGCCAGCAGCTCCGGGAGTGAAAATTCACCCCTCCACTTT. Translation: CASSSGSENSPLHF. Full variable domain (missing parts from reference TRBV5-1 and TRBJ1-6): KAGVTQTPRYLIKTRGQQVTLSCSPISGHRSVSWYQQTPGQGLQFLFEYFSETQRNKGNFPGRFSGRQFSNSRSEMNVSTLELGDSALYLCASSSGSENSPLHFGNGTRLTVT.

The V and J genes are TRBV4-2 and TRBJ2-3; TRBD1 is a possible D gene (6 bases). Between the trimmed V and J ends, which lost 3 bases and 3 bases, there was a span of 10 bases. The CDR3 is 14 residues long. Germline CDR1 is LGHNA and CDR2 is YNFKEQ. CDR3: CASSQGAGTDTQYF. CDR3 in DNA: TGTGCCAGCAGCCAGGGGGCAGGGACAGATACGCAGTATTTT.

Details on this clone: Its ends do not fully match the called genes, so a read error is possible. This sequence joins TRBV5-1 and TRBJ2-2, with a possible D match to TRBD2 (5 bases). CDR1 and CDR2 (germline): SGHRS, YFSETQ. The CDR3 spans 14 residues. CDR3 DNA: TGCGCCAGCAGCTTGGTTCAGCCAACCGGGGAGCTGTTCTTT. Amino acids: CASSLVQPTGELFF.

The chain is built from TRBV5-6 and TRBJ2-7, with 9 bases that match TRBD1. Losses at the gene ends were 0 bases for V and 2 bases for J; bases not matched to a gene: 3. Germline CDR1 reads SGHDT; CDR2 reads YYEEEE. The length of the CDR3 is 15 residues. The CDR3 DNA follows: TGTGCCAGCAGCTTGGGACAGGGGGAAACCTACGAGCAGTACTTC. As protein: CASSLGQGETYEQYF.